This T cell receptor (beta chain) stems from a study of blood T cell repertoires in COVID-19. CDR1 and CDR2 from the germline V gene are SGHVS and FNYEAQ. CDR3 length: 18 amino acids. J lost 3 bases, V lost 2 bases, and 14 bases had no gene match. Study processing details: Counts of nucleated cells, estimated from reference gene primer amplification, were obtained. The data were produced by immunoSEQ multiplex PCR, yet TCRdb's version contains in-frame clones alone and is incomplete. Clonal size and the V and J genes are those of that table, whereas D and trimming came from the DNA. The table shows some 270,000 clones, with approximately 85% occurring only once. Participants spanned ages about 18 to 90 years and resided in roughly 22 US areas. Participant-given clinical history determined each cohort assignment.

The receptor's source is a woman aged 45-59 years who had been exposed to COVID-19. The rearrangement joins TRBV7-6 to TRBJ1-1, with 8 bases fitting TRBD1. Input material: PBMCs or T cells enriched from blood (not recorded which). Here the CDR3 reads CASSLPRGQGAWHTEAFF. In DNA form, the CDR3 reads TGTGCCAGCAGCTTACCTCGGGGTCAGGGGGCTTGGCACACTGAAGCTTTCTTT. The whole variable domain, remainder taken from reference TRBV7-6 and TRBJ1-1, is GAGVSQSPRYKVTKRGQDVALRCDPISGHVSLYWYRQALGQGPEFLTYFNYEAQQDKSGLPNDRFSAERPEGSISTLTIQRTEQRDSAMYRCASSLPRGQGAWHTEAFFGQGTRLTVV.